This T cell receptor (beta chain) was recorded in a study of response to subunit inactivated influenza vaccine (dated by TCRdb to the late 2010s). Concerning the study at large: To follow how T cells responded to a trivalent subunit inactivated influenza vaccine, the researchers relied on deep quantitative profiling of the T cell receptor repertoire.

Libraries were made using RT-PCR. The instrument given in TCRdb is Illumina HiSeq 2500. TCRdb reprocessing: public reads trimmed at Q25 with fastp, clones called with MiXCR, in-frame beta chains kept. All rows with the same CDR3 protein become a single entry with the most common DNA and genes. The sample contains roughly 190,000 distinct CDR3 sequences, approximately 12% of them found a single time. Of the sample, 25% to 30% falls within the top ten clones. On this clonotype: This clone's antigen is unknown. Qualities for individual bases were not recorded, and no much larger clone is one base off.

CDR1 and CDR2 are drawn from the germline V gene (reference sequence): GTSNPN, SVGIG. The V end loses 3 bases and the J end loses 7 bases, and a stretch of 12 bases separates them. Spanning cysteine to phenylalanine, the CDR3 consists of 12 amino acids. Just CDR3 DNA is preserved here, 36 bases in frame from base 1. Points the paper makes about the study in general: The authors suggested that each seasonal influenza vaccination may recruit only a limited number of new T cells.

Separately, the same data were catalogued under a study of T cells expressing NK-cell markers. The second investigation adds: TCR beta cDNA libraries were made by 5'RACE template switching that added a universal primer site and unique molecular identifiers. Three sorted T-cell subsets (CD3+CD56+NKG2C+, CD3+CD56+NKG2C- and CD3+CD56-NKG2C+) from roughly eight donors had their TCR beta-chain repertoires profiled. Among the eight sequenced donors, only one was HCMV-seronegative, while the other seven were HCMV-seropositive. To restrict sorting to alphabetaTCR-expressing T cells, an anti-gammadeltaTCR antibody was added in several experiments. In more than five donors, the dominant CD3+CD56+NKG2C+ clonotypes ranked among the top 10 CD8+ clonotypes, making up 1.0-7.0% of CD8+ T cells. Those dominant clonotypes were again the most abundant among CD3+CD56-NKG2C+ cells in a few donors, at roughly 25-65%. Whether the expanded NKG2C-expressing T cell clones were specific for HCMV antigens was left unclear. The eight sequenced donors were randomly selected healthy volunteers, three men and five women. A commercial ELISA kit detecting HCMV-specific IgG in serum was used to determine HCMV serostatus. Peripheral blood mononuclear cells were isolated from blood by Ficoll density gradient centrifugation. Magnetic immunoseparation with Miltenyi isolation kits was used to isolate CD4+ and CD8+ T cells from PBMC. cDNA synthesis was primed from the TCR beta constant segment, followed by two successive PCR amplification steps. The libraries were sequenced on Illumina HiSeq 2000/2500, MiSeq or NextSeq, producing 2 x 150 bp reads. MIGEC was used to demultiplex reads and group reads by UMI, and MiTCR was used to assemble and quantify clonotypes. To exclude erroneous sequences, only TCR cDNA sequences supported by at least two reads were retained. The tcR package was used for downstream repertoire analysis, and clonotypes were matched between fractions using CDR3 nucleotide sequence together with V segment. Antigen specificity was annotated against VDJdb with VDJmatch, allowing one amino acid substitution in CDR3.

This TCR was recovered from a man over 45 who received an inactivated influenza vaccine. Donor details come from another sample of the same person, matched by shared clones. The chain is encoded by TRBV30 joined to TRBJ1-1; the D gene is possibly TRBD1, with 6 bases matching. The sample in question was CD8+ T cells sorted from PBMCs, obtained less than 13 days after vaccination. At the DNA level, the sequence is TGTGCCTGGAGAGTGGACAGTGATGAAGCTTTCTTT. The encoded protein is CAWRVDSDEAFF.